Below are 15 T cell receptor beta chains sequenced from a single sample in a study of HIV-infected children after antiretroviral therapy interruption. The TCR library was built from RNA with a 3' RACE protocol and unique molecular identifiers. A single record per CDR3 protein comes from TCRdb applying MiXCR to the 3' RACE reads. The data hold some 51,000 distinct CDR3 sequences, with 4.3% observed a single time. Treatment of the sample: PENTA 11 planned treatment interruption arm or continuous ART arm. The sample was CD45RA+ CD4+ T cells from PBMCs, pooled from several time points, taken from a donor given antiretroviral therapy, either interrupted or continuous. As to subset: naive CD4+ CD45RA+ CD45RO- T cells. These receptors came from a pool of human donors with HIV.

The table lists this clonotype with many counts. The chain links TRBV7-2 to TRBJ1-6; the match to TRBD1 covers 8 bases. CDR1 and CDR2 (germline): SGHTA, FQGNSA. V lost 1 base, J lost 9 bases, and 5 bases stayed unmatched. This CDR3 region has 15 residues. The chain's CDR3 is CASSLGTGQSSPLHF. CDR3 nucleotides: TGTGCCAGCAGCTTAGGGACAGGGCAGAGTTCACCCCTCCACTTT.

This clonotype was seen repeatedly, ten times or more. This chain joins TRBV10-1 and TRBJ2-3; D gene uncertain. Trimming removed 8 bases from V and 2 bases from J, with 11 bases in between. CDR1 WNHNN and CDR2 SYGVQD come from the germline V gene (reference sequence). The CDR3 runs 13 residues. CDR3 nucleotide sequence: TGCGCCAGCGCTTCTGCTCTCACAGATACGCAGTATTTT. It is translated as CASASALTDTQYF.

This clonotype was found many times. The rearrangement uses TRBV2 and TRBJ2-3; D is possibly TRBD2 (6 bases). Trimming stripped 6 bases from V and 0 bases from J, with 10 bases between. CDR1 and CDR2 (germline): SNHLY, FYNNEI. There are 14 residues in the CDR3. CDR3 amino acids: CASRTGGSTDTQYF. In DNA, the CDR3 is TGTGCCAGCAGAACTGGGGGGAGCACAGATACGCAGTATTTT. The full variable domain, completed using reference TRBV2 and TRBJ2-3, is EPEVTQTPSHQVTQMGQEVILRCVPISNHLYFYWYRQILGQKVEFLVSFYNNEISEKSEIFDDQFSVERPDGSNFTLKIRSTKLEDSAMYFCASRTGGSTDTQYFGPGTRLTVL.

This rearrangement joins TRBV7-9 to TRBJ1-6; TRBD1 is a possible D gene (5 bases). The CDR3 sequence is 18 residues long. Germline lookup yields CDR1 SEHNR and CDR2 FQNEAQ (reference sequence). V was cut by 7 bases and J by 0 bases, with 19 bases left in between. The CDR3 sequence: CASTPSGGTSSYNSPLHF. Written as DNA, the CDR3 is TGTGCCAGCACCCCCAGCGGTGGGACCAGCTCCTATAATTCACCCCTCCACTTT.

This clonotype appeared many times. The chain uses TRBV29-1 and TRBJ1-1; no definite D call. The CDR3 consists of 11 residues. The germline V gene has CDR1 SQVTM and CDR2 ANQGSEA. Between the trimmed V and J ends, which lost 7 bases and 1 base, there was a span of 7 bases. For the CDR3, the DNA is TGCAGCGCTCTTGGGAACACTGAAGCTTTCTTT. Encoded protein: CSALGNTEAFF.

The chain combines TRBV2 with TRBJ2-4, with D possibly matching TRBD2 (5 bases). This CDR3 contains 14 residues. V lost 1 base and J lost 4, with 8 bases in between. Germline loops: CDR1 SNHLY, CDR2 FYNNEI. DNA for the CDR3: TGTGCCAGCAGTGAAGGAGCGGCGAAAAACATTCAGTACTTC. Translating gives CASSEGAAKNIQYF.

This clonotype was seen many times. The V call is TRBV5-4, the J call TRBJ2-3; 7 bases line up with TRBD1. The ends lost 3 bases at V and 3 bases at J; junction bases unmatched: 10. The CDR3 totals 16 residues. Per the germline V gene, CDR1 is SGHNT and CDR2 is YYREEE (reference sequence). CDR3 region: CASSSGRVQGTDTQYF. The CDR3 nucleotides are TGTGCCAGCAGCTCCGGACGGGTACAGGGGACAGATACGCAGTATTTT.

This clonotype was found many times. The genes are TRBV5-1 and TRBJ2-7; D is undetermined. Trimming removed 6 bases at V and 3 bases at J, with 7 bases between. CDR3 length equals 11 residues. The germline CDR1 and CDR2 sequences are SGHRS and YFSETQ. For the CDR3, the DNA is TGCGCCAGCAACCAGGACTACGAGCAGTACTTC. It encodes CASNQDYEQYF.

J is TRBJ2-2 and V is TRBV6-1; TRBD1 is a possible D gene (6 bases). Trimming shortened V by 9 bases and J by 5 bases, and 13 bases separated the two germline ends. This CDR3 region has 13 residues. Germline V lookup: CDR1 MNHNS, CDR2 SASEGT. For the CDR3, the DNA is TGTGCCAGTCCCAGGGGAAGGACCGGGGAGCTGTTTTTT. Protein: CASPRGRTGELFF.

This clonotype was found many times. This chain uses TRBV7-9 with TRBJ1-1; 8 bases map to TRBD1. This CDR3 comprises 16 residues. After removal of 1 base from V and 0 bases from J, the junction contained 4 bases not matched to a gene. CDR1 and CDR2 (germline): SEHNR, FQNEAQ (reference sequence). CDR3 residues: CASSLGTGILNTEAFF. The CDR3 DNA sequence: TGTGCCAGCAGCTTAGGGACAGGGATTTTGAACACTGAAGCTTTCTTT.

The table lists this clonotype with a few counts. The rearrangement links TRBV6-6 to TRBJ2-7; 8 bases agree with TRBD2. CDR1 and CDR2 from the germline V gene are MNHNY and SVGAGI (reference sequence). The CDR3 totals 18 residues. V shed 6 bases and J 0 bases; nucleotides not matched to a gene: 16. This CDR3 reads CASRQAGALKESSYEQYF. The DNA for the CDR3 is TGTGCCAGCAGGCAAGCGGGGGCCTTAAAAGAGAGCTCCTACGAGCAGTACTTC.

V and J are TRBV28 and TRBJ1-2, with a possible D match to TRBD1 (5 bases). The CDR3 covers 13 residues. CDR1 is MDHEN, CDR2 SYDVKM, per germline. Trimming cost V 3 bases and J 4 bases, with 9 bases left between them. CDR3 in amino acids: CASSFGGGYGYTF. Here the CDR3 DNA reads TGTGCCAGCAGTTTTGGGGGAGGCTATGGCTACACCTTC.

This clonotype was found many times. The chain is built from TRBV3-1 and TRBJ2-7; D ambiguous. CDR3 length equals 12 residues. V lost 5 bases and J 0 bases, leaving 5 bases between the germline ends. Germline V gene data show CDR1 as LGHDT and CDR2 as YNNKEL (reference sequence). Here the CDR3 DNA reads TGTGCCAGCAGCTACACCTCCTACGAGCAGTACTTC. Translating gives CASSYTSYEQYF.

This clonotype was picked up many times. The chain links TRBV20-1 to TRBJ1-5; weak D call: TRBD1 (5 bases). The CDR3 length is 13 residues. The germline V gene has CDR1 DFQATT and CDR2 SNEGSKA (reference sequence). V lost 3 bases, J lost 5 bases, and 11 bases lay in between. The CDR3 spells CSASRQGHQPQHF. CDR3 nucleotides: TGCAGTGCTAGCCGGCAGGGCCATCAGCCCCAGCATTTT.

This clonotype was seen many times. The V call is TRBV9, the J call TRBJ2-7; TRBD1 matches at 8 bases. This CDR3 comprises 15 residues. CDR1 and CDR2 (germline): SGDLS, YYNGEE. Trimming cost V 0 bases and J 3 bases; bases outside gene matches: 5. CDR3 nucleotides: TGTGCCAGCAGCGTAGAGGGACAGGCAAACTACGAGCAGTACTTC. It yields the protein CASSVEGQANYEQYF.